A selection of T cell receptor beta chains follows, all from one sample in a study of blood T cells in healthy people across ages. TCRdb re-analysed the 5' RACE reads in MiXCR, keeping a single row per CDR3 protein. The sample lists fewer than 750,000 distinct CDR3 sequences, roughly 43% occurring once. The specimen sequenced was blood. These receptors were collected from a man at least 80 years old in good health. The CDR3 runs from the conserved cysteine through the conserved F or W. The D gene is left open where the match is weak. Clone size, where shown, is once, few, many, or a class for clones that have expanded.

size	V	D	J	DNA	CDR3
.	TRBV6-2/TRBV6-3	.	TRBJ2-1	TGTGCCATTCAAAGGGCGGGTTCGACCTACAATGAGCAGTTCTTC	CAIQRAGSTYNEQFF
few	TRBV20-1	TRBD1	TRBJ2-7	TGCAGTGCTAGAGATGCAGGGACAGGGGATTCCGAGCAGTACTTC	CSARDAGTGDSEQYF
once	TRBV20-1	.	TRBJ2-1	TGCAGTGGTCCTTTGGCACCCTCCGAATACAATGAGCAGTTCTTC	CSGPLAPSEYNEQFF
.	TRBV20-1	.	TRBJ2-3	TGCAGTGCTAGAAGAGATTATTTGACAGATACGCAGTATTTT	CSARRDYLTDTQYF
.	TRBV7-2	.	TRBJ2-5	TGTGCCAGCAATGCTGGAAGCGAGACCCAGTACTTC	CASNAGSETQYF
few	TRBV9	.	TRBJ2-1	TGTGCCAGCAGCGCCCCGGGACTGGAGGGGAGTGAGCAGTTCTTC	CASSAPGLEGSEQFF
few	TRBV6-1	.	TRBJ2-3	TGTGCCAGCAGAATCACCCCAGCAGATACGCAGTATTTT	CASRITPADTQYF
.	TRBV6-5	.	TRBJ2-2	TGTGCCAGCAGTTACTCGACTGCCCCTAACACCGGGGAGCTGTTTTTT	CASSYSTAPNTGELFF
.	TRBV7-9	TRBD1	TRBJ2-4	TGTGCCAGCAGCTTAGTTGACAGGGGGCACAACATTCAGTACTTC	CASSLVDRGHNIQYF
.	TRBV27	.	TRBJ2-3	TGTGCCACCGCTGCTCAAGGAGTGGGAAGCACAGATACGCAGTATTTT	CATAAQGVGSTDTQYF
.	TRBV6-2/TRBV6-3	TRBD2	TRBJ2-2	TGTGCCAGCAGCCCCAGCGGGGGTACCGGGGAGCTGTTTTTT	CASSPSGGTGELFF
.	TRBV12-3/TRBV12-4	.	TRBJ2-5	TGTGCCAGCAGTCTAAGGGGCTTCCAAGAGACCCAGTACTTC	CASSLRGFQETQYF
.	TRBV24-1	TRBD2	TRBJ2-7	TGTGCCACCAGTGCAGCGGGAGGTAGAGATGAGCAGTACTTC	CATSAAGGRDEQYF
.	TRBV5-1	.	TRBJ2-6	TGCGCCAGCAGCGATAGGACTGGGGCCAACGTCCTGACTTTC	CASSDRTGANVLTF
many	TRBV29-1	.	TRBJ2-7	TGCAGCGTTGAAGATCTGGACAGACAGACCTACGAGCAGTACTTC	CSVEDLDRQTYEQYF
.	TRBV5-1	.	TRBJ2-7	TGCGCCAGCAGCCAGGGCCCAACACACGGCAACGAGCAGTACTTC	CASSQGPTHGNEQYF
.	TRBV7-9	.	TRBJ2-5	TGTGCCAGCAGCTTGGTGTCAGGGGCCAAAGAGACCCAGTACTTC	CASSLVSGAKETQYF
few	TRBV7-9	.	TRBJ2-3	TGTGCCAGCAGCGTGTCAGATACGCAGTATTTT	CASSVSDTQYF
.	TRBV7-2	.	TRBJ2-3	TGTGCCAGCAGCTACGTCACAGATACGCAGTATTTT	CASSYVTDTQYF
few	TRBV18	.	TRBJ2-7	TGTGCCAGCTCACGTGTGGTAACCTACGAGCAGTACTTC	CASSRVVTYEQYF
.	TRBV14	.	TRBJ2-5	TGTGCCAGCAGCCAAGTGGGGGTACGAACAGAGACCCAGTACTTC	CASSQVGVRTETQYF
few	TRBV4-3	.	TRBJ2-1	TGCGCCAGCAGCCAACCCATGGGGTCCGAGCAGTTCTTC	CASSQPMGSEQFF
.	TRBV11-1	.	TRBJ2-7	TGTGCCAGCGGGCCGGGCAGTGCTGGCGAGCAGTACTTC	CASGPGSAGEQYF
.	TRBV7-2	.	TRBJ2-7	TGCGCCAGCAGCTACGACCAATACGAGCAGTACTTC	CASSYDQYEQYF
.	TRBV5-1	.	TRBJ1-4	TGCGCCAGCAGTTTCAGGGAAAGGAGTGAAAAACTGTTTTTT	CASSFRERSEKLFF
.	TRBV27	TRBD1	TRBJ1-4	TGTGCCAGCAGTCCTAGGGACAGGGGTGAAAAACTGTTTTTT	CASSPRDRGEKLFF
.	TRBV6-2/TRBV6-3	.	TRBJ2-6	TGTGCCAGCAGTTTTTGGGGCCCAAGCTCTGGGGCCAACGTCCTGACTTTC	CASSFWGPSSGANVLTF
few	TRBV5-1	TRBD2	TRBJ2-3	TGCGCCAGCAGCTCATTAGCGGGGGATAGCACAGATACGCAGTATTTT	CASSSLAGDSTDTQYF
.	TRBV20-1	.	TRBJ2-4	TGCAGTGCCCCCGCTTTTCAGGGGAGAACCAAAAACATTCAGTACTTC	CSAPAFQGRTKNIQYF
.	TRBV15	.	TRBJ2-1	TGTGCCACCAGTATTTATCACGGGGGGCCCTACAATGAGCAGTTCTTC	CATSIYHGGPYNEQFF
.	TRBV2	.	TRBJ1-2	TGTGCCAGCAGATTAATAGAACGGGGCTACACCTTC	CASRLIERGYTF
.	TRBV10-3	.	TRBJ2-5	TGTGCCATCAGTGAGTCGGGAGAGACCCAGTACTTC	CAISESGETQYF
.	TRBV5-1	.	TRBJ2-1	TGCGCCAGCAGCCCGGACTTGAGCTCCTACAATAAGCAGTTCTTC	CASSPDLSSYNKQFF
.	TRBV29-1	TRBD2	TRBJ2-1	TGCAGCGCCGGAGGACTAGCGGGATATGAGCAGTTCTTC	CSAGGLAGYEQFF
.	TRBV12-3/TRBV12-4	.	TRBJ2-7	TGTGCCAGCAACGTCGGCGGGAACGAGCAGTACTTC	CASNVGGNEQYF
.	TRBV9	.	TRBJ2-2	TGTGCCAGCAGCGTAGATGGAACTTTCAACACCGGGGAGCTGTTTTTT	CASSVDGTFNTGELFF
.	TRBV6-6	.	TRBJ2-1	TGTGCCAGCAGTCTAGTGACAAATGAGCAGTTCTTC	CASSLVTNEQFF
.	TRBV6-6	.	TRBJ2-2	TGTGCCAGCATCACAGGGACGGACACCGGGGAGCTGTTTTTT	CASITGTDTGELFF
few	TRBV7-2	.	TRBJ2-7	TGTGCCAGCAGCCTTGGGACGGCGGACTACGAGCAGTACTTC	CASSLGTADYEQYF
once	TRBV20-1	.	TRBJ1-4	TGCAGTGCTAGACTCGGTGAAAAACTGTTTTTT	CSARLGEKLFF
.	TRBV10-1	.	TRBJ2-2	TGCGCCAGCAGTACACGAAGCACCGGGGAGCTGTTTTTT	CASSTRSTGELFF
.	TRBV11-2	.	TRBJ2-2	TGTGCCAGCAGATCCGACACACACGCCGGGGAGCTGTTTTTT	CASRSDTHAGELFF
.	TRBV15	.	TRBJ2-1	TGTGCCACCAGCCCCCTACGAGCGAACGAGCAGTTCTTC	CATSPLRANEQFF
few	TRBV7-9	TRBD2	TRBJ2-7	TGTGCCAGCAGCTTAAGCGGGATGGGTTTAGAGCAGTACTTC	CASSLSGMGLEQYF
few	TRBV29-1	.	TRBJ2-4	TGCAGCGTTCGCAGGGGCTTAGCCAAAAACATTCAGTACTTC	CSVRRGLAKNIQYF
.	TRBV6-2/TRBV6-3	.	TRBJ2-1	TGTGTCAGCAGTTACCCCCAGGGGCGCAATGAGCAGTTCTTC	CVSSYPQGRNEQFF
once	TRBV18	TRBD1	TRBJ1-2	TGTGCCAGCTCACCGGGACAGGGTCATGGCTACACCTTC	CASSPGQGHGYTF
few	TRBV20-1	TRBD1	TRBJ1-2	TGCAGTGCCCAGATGTCCGGGACAGGGCCCAGGGGCTACACCTTC	CSAQMSGTGPRGYTF